The 19 T cell receptor beta chains in this list originate from one sample, sequenced in a study of technical replicates of blood from several donors. Using immunoSEQ multiplex PCR, the repertoire was profiled, and TCRdb retains in-frame clones only, with some absent. Counted here are approximately 76,000 clones, roughly 91% occurring once; the ten biggest clones make up around 0.24%. Sequencing input: T cells isolated from PBMCs. The receptors here all came from a human donor in good health.

The CDR3 nucleotides are TGTGCCAGCAGTTCTAAGGGGGCGGACTATGGCTACACCTTC. Protein sequence: CASSSKGADYGYTF. This chain connects TRBV6-5 to TRBJ1-2; 7 bases match TRBD1. V trimming: 4 bases; J trimming: 3 bases; junction bases outside the gene matches: 5. CDR3 length: 14 amino acids. Germline-derived CDR1 and CDR2 are MNHEY and SVGAGI.

The V and J genes are TRBV9 and TRBJ1-2; tentative D call: TRBD1 (5 bases). Germline V gene data show CDR1 as SGDLS and CDR2 as YYNGEE. This CDR3 spans 15 amino acids. The V and J ends lost 0 bases and 3 bases respectively, with 12 bases between them. This CDR3 is CASSVEAGLDYGYTF. Written as DNA, the CDR3 is TGTGCCAGCAGCGTAGAGGCAGGGTTGGACTATGGCTACACCTTC.

The chain carries TRBV5-1 and TRBJ1-2; 7 bases are a match to TRBD1. CDR1 SGHRS and CDR2 YFSETQ come from the germline V gene. The CDR3 is made up of 12 amino acids. Trimming removed 4 bases from V and 7 bases from J; junction bases left unmatched: 4. The DNA of the CDR3 is TGCGCCAGCAGCCCGCGGACAGGTGGCTACACCTTC. Residues: CASSPRTGGYTF.

The rearrangement joins TRBV7-6 to TRBJ2-5; D call uncertain. The CDR3 is 14 residues long. The germline gives CDR1 SGHVS, CDR2 FNYEAQ. Trimming shortened V by 2 bases and J by 1 base, and 8 bases separated the two germline ends. The CDR3 DNA sequence: TGTGCCAGCAGCTTAAAGCCCACCCAAGAGACCCAGTACTTC. Amino acid sequence: CASSLKPTQETQYF.

This clone was seen a handful of times. This chain uses TRBV29-1 with TRBJ1-5, with 7 nucleotides matching TRBD1. There are 14 residues in the CDR3. Unmatched junction bases numbered 5, after V lost 6 bases and J lost 0 bases. Germline loops: CDR1 SQVTM, CDR2 ANQGSEA. The CDR3 DNA is TGCAGCGTGCTACAGGGGAATAGCAATCAGCCCCAGCATTTT. The encoded protein is CSVLQGNSNQPQHF.

The V call is TRBV2, the J call TRBJ2-1; 7 bases fit TRBD2. The germline CDR1 and CDR2 sequences are SNHLY and FYNNEI. CDR3 length: 15 amino acids. After removal of 4 bases from V and 4 bases from J, the junction contained 7 bases not matched to a gene. CDR3 sequence reads: CASSGSSGGYNEQFF. The CDR3 bases are TGTGCCAGCAGTGGGTCTAGCGGTGGATACAATGAGCAGTTCTTC.

The chain links TRBV7-2 to TRBJ2-7, with D possibly matching TRBD1 (6 bases). Trimming took 0 bases from V and 7 from J, leaving 10 bases between them. Looked up from germline, CDR1 is SGHTA and CDR2 is FQGNSA. The CDR3 spans 13 residues. CDR3 bases: TGTGCCAGCAGCTTAGCGGGGGCTGGGGAGCAGTACTTC. Its translation: CASSLAGAGEQYF.

This sequence joins TRBV21-1 and TRBJ2-5; TRBD2 is the table's D call and was not checked against the DNA. TRBV21-1 is a pseudogene locus. The CDR3 is 14 amino acids. Here the CDR3 DNA reads TGTGCCAGCAGCAAAGCGCGGGTCCAAGAGACCCAGTACTTC. Its translation is CASSKARVQETQYF.

This clone was recorded once. The chain couples TRBV14 to TRBJ1-1, with D hard to call. The CDR3 totals 17 residues. Germline CDR1 SGHDN, CDR2 FVKESK. V was trimmed by 0 bases and J by 2 bases, leaving 16 bases between them. The chain's CDR3 is CASSQDPLARFNTEAFF. Here the CDR3 DNA reads TGTGCCAGCAGCCAAGACCCCCTCGCGAGGTTTAACACTGAAGCTTTCTTT. The full variable domain, in which reference TRBV14 and TRBJ1-1 provide the parts outside the CDR3, is EAGVTQFPSHSVIEKGQTVTLRCDPISGHDNLYWYRRVMGKEIKFLLHFVKESKQDESGMPNNRFLAERTGGTYSTLKVQPAELEDSGVYFCASSQDPLARFNTEAFFGQGTRLTVV.

The chain uses TRBV19 and TRBJ1-5; a weak D match, TRBD1 (6 bases). Trimming took off 2 bases at V and 4 bases at J, with 12 bases between the two ends. This CDR3 has 15 residues. Germline CDR1 is LNHDA and CDR2 is SQIVND (reference sequence). The CDR3 sequence: CASSITQGPNQPQHF. CDR3 nucleotide sequence: TGTGCCAGTAGTATAACACAGGGACCTAATCAGCCCCAGCATTTT.

This rearrangement joins TRBV7-9 to TRBJ2-7, with TRBD2 matching 8 bases. This CDR3 contains 17 residues. Germline V gene sequence: CDR1 SEHNR, CDR2 FQNEAQ (reference sequence). The V gene end was trimmed by 5 bases and the J gene end by 2 bases; junction bases not matched to a gene: 14. The CDR3 coding sequence is TGTGCCAGCAGCCAAGCGGGAGCTCGACTTAAGACCTACGAGCAGTACTTC. Translating it yields CASSQAGARLKTYEQYF.

The chain recombines TRBV25-1 with TRBJ2-3; TRBD2 aligns across 8 bases. The CDR3 totals 15 residues. Germline CDR1 MGHDK, CDR2 SYGVNS. V trimming: 0 bases; J trimming: 4 bases; junction bases outside the gene matches: 3. The CDR3 protein is CASSEYSGGSDTQYF. For the CDR3, the DNA is TGTGCCAGCAGTGAATACAGCGGGGGCTCAGATACGCAGTATTTT.

The chain uses TRBV9 and TRBJ2-7, with 10 bases aligning to TRBD2. The CDR3 runs to 15 residues. The germline V gene encodes CDR1 SGDLS and CDR2 YYNGEE. Unmatched junction bases numbered 8, after V lost 3 bases and J lost 5 bases. The CDR3 region is CASSGGGLALDEQYF. Here the CDR3 DNA reads TGTGCCAGCAGCGGGGGGGGACTAGCGTTGGACGAGCAGTACTTC.

The chain uses TRBV5-6 and TRBJ1-1, with D tentatively TRBD1 (6 bases). CDR1 and CDR2 (germline): SGHDT, YYEEEE. With 0 bases removed from V and 0 bases from J, the gap between germline ends came to 15 bases. The CDR3 totals 17 residues. This CDR3 reads CASSLVRDKRMNTEAFF. CDR3 bases: TGTGCCAGCAGCTTGGTTCGGGACAAGAGGATGAACACTGAAGCTTTCTTT.

The V and J genes are TRBV27 and TRBJ2-1, with a weak D call TRBD1 (5 bases). There are 17 residues in the CDR3. The V end was cut by 8 bases, the J end by 0 bases, with 20 bases between. Germline V gene sequence: CDR1 MNHEY, CDR2 SMNVEV (reference sequence). The CDR3 bases are TGTGCCAGCGCTCTCCCCCACAGGCGGAGCTCCTACAATGAGCAGTTCTTC. This codes for CASALPHRRSSYNEQFF.

The V call is TRBV11-2, the J call TRBJ2-5, with 7 bases lining up with TRBD1. The trim removed 4 bases at V and 4 bases at J, leaving 6 bases unmatched. The germline V gene encodes CDR1 SGHAT and CDR2 FQNNGV. This CDR3 is built from 14 residues. CDR3: CASSSVGTVETQYF. The CDR3 nucleotides read TGTGCCAGCAGCTCCGTCGGGACAGTAGAGACCCAGTACTTC. The full variable domain, with the rest looked up from reference TRBV11-2 and TRBJ2-5, is EAGVAQSPRYKIIEKRQSVAFWCNPISGHATLYWYQQILGQGPKLLIQFQNNGVVDDSQLPKDRFSAERLKGVDSTLKIQPAKLEDSAVYLCASSSVGTVETQYFGPGTRLLVL.

The chain joins TRBV5-6 to TRBJ1-6, with a possible D match to TRBD1 (6 bases). Germline lookup yields CDR1 SGHDT and CDR2 YYEEEE. This CDR3 has 15 residues. V lost 0 bases to trimming and J lost 7 bases, with 11 bases between them. The CDR3 loop is CASSLADQGNSPLHF. Written as DNA, the CDR3 is TGTGCCAGCAGCTTGGCCGATCAGGGGAATTCACCCCTCCACTTT.

This clone showed up just once. The gene calls are TRBV19 and TRBJ1-5, with D possibly matching TRBD1 (5 bases). This CDR3 is 15 amino acids long. Germline V gene sequence: CDR1 LNHDA, CDR2 SQIVND (reference sequence). The V end lost 7 bases, the J end lost 1 base, and 14 bases lay between the germline ends. CDR3 loop: CASTNRGGSNQPQHF. In DNA form, the CDR3 reads TGTGCCAGTACTAATCGCGGGGGGAGCAATCAGCCCCAGCATTTT.

The V gene is TRBV14, the J gene TRBJ1-1, with 8 bases lining up with TRBD1. This CDR3 comprises 18 residues. The ends lost 0 bases at V and 5 bases at J; junction bases unmatched: 14. The V gene's germline CDR1 is SGHDN and CDR2 FVKESK. This CDR3 reads CASSQDRVTGAKRTEAFF. The CDR3 DNA follows: TGTGCCAGCAGCCAAGATCGGGTGACAGGGGCCAAGAGGACTGAAGCTTTCTTT.